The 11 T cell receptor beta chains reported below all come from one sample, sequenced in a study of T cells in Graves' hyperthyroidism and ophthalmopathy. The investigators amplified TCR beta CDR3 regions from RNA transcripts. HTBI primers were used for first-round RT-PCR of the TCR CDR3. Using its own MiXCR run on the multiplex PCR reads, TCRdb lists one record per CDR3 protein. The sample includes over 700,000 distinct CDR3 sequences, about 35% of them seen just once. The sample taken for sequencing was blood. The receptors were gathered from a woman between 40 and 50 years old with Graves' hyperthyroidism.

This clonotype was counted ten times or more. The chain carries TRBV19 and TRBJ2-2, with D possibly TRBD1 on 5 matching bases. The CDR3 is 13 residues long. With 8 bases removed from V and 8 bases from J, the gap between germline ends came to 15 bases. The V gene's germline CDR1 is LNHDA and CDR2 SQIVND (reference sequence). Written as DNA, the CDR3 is TGTGCCAGTTTCGACAGAATATCGGGGGAGCTGTTTTTT. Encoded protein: CASFDRISGELFF.

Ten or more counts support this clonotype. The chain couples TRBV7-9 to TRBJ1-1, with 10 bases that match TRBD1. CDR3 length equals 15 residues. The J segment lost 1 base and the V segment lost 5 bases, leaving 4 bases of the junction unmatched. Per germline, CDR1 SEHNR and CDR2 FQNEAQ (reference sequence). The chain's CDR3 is CASSKGTGANTEAFF. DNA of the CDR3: TGTGCCAGCAGCAAAGGGACAGGGGCGAACACTGAAGCTTTCTTT.

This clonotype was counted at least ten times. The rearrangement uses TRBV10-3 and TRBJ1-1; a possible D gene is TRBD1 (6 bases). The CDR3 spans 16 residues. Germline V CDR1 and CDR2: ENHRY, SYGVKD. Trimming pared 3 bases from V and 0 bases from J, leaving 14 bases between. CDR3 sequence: CAISDSGAKMNTEAFF. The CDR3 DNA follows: TGTGCCATCAGTGATTCGGGGGCGAAAATGAACACTGAAGCTTTCTTT.

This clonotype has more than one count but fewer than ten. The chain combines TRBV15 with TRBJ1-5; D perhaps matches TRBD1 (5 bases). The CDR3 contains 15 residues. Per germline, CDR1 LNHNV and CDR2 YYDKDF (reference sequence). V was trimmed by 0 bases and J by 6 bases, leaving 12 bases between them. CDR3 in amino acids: CATSRDKGGAQPQHF. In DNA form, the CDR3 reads TGTGCCACCAGCAGAGATAAGGGAGGGGCTCAGCCCCAGCATTTT.

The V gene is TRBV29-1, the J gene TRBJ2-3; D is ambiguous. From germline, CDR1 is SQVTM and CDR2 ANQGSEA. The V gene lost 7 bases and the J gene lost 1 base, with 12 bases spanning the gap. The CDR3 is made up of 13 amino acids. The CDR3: CSGLWAGTDTQYF. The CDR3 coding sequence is TGCAGCGGCTTGTGGGCCGGCACAGATACGCAGTATTTT.

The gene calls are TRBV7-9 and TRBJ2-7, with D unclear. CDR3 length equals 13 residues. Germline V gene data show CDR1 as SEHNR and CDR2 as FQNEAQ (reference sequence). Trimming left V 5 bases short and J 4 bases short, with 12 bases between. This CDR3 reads CASSQVLPYEQYF. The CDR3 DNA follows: TGTGCCAGCAGCCAAGTTCTCCCTTACGAGCAGTACTTC.

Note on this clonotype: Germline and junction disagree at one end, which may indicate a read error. DNA for the CDR3: TGTGCCAGCAGTCCACCCACCCGTAGGGCTTCTCCCTCTGGGGCCAACGTCCTGACTTTC. This encodes CASSPPTRRASPSGANVLTF. The rearrangement joins TRBV10-3 to TRBJ2-6; no clear D gene. The CDR3 consists of 20 residues. The germline CDR1 and CDR2 sequences are ENHRY and SYGVKD.

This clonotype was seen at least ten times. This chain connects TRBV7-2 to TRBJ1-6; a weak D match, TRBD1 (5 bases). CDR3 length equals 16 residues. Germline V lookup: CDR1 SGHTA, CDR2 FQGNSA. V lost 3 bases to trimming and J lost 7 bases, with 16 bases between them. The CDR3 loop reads CASSLWGGLGNSPLHF. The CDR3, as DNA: TGTGCCAGCAGCTTGTGGGGGGGTCTTGGCAATTCACCCCTCCACTTT.

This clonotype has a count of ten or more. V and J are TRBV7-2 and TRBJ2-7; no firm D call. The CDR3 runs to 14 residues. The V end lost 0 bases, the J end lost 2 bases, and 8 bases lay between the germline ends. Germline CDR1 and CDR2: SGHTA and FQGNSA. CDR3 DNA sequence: TGTGCCAGCAGCTTAGCCTCTTCGGCCTACGAGCAGTACTTC. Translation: CASSLASSAYEQYF.

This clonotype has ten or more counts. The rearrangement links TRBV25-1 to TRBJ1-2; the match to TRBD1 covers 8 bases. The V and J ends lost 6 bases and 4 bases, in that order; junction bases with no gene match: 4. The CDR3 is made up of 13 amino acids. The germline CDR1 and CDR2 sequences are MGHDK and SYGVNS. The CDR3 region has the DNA TGTGCCAGCAGCCACAGGGGGGCCTATGGCTACACCTTC. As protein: CASSHRGAYGYTF.

The CDR3: CASSQGERQGIAKNIQYF. The CDR3 DNA follows: TGTGCCAGCAGCCAAGGAGAGAGGCAGGGTATCGCCAAAAACATTCAGTACTTC. The chain recombines TRBV7-2 with TRBJ2-4, with a weak D call TRBD1 (5 bases). The CDR3 loop spans 18 amino acids. CDR1 is SGHTA and CDR2 is FQGNSA in the germline V gene. The V gene lost 5 bases and the J gene lost 1 base, with 21 bases spanning the gap.